The 17 T cell receptor beta chains reported below all come from one sample, sequenced in a study of blood T cell repertoires in COVID-19. TCRdb's copy holds only in-frame clones and misses some; the assay was immunoSEQ multiplex PCR. The profile shows fewer than 400,000 clones, about 85% of them singletons. The sequencing input was PBMCs or T cells enriched from blood (not recorded which). The receptors were gathered from a woman aged 25 to 39 who had been exposed to COVID-19.

This clone is a singleton in its sample. The chain carries TRBV28 and TRBJ1-2; the match to TRBD1 covers 8 bases. CDR1 MDHEN and CDR2 SYDVKM come from the germline V gene. CDR3 length: 16 amino acids. J lost 5 bases, V lost 0 bases, and 8 bases had no gene match. CDR3 protein: CASSLWTGDRRYGYTF. CDR3 sequence (DNA): TGTGCCAGCAGTTTATGGACTGGGGACAGGCGATATGGCTACACCTTC.

The chain joins TRBV15 to TRBJ2-5; 7 bases agree with TRBD1. The V segment lost 0 bases and the J segment 8 bases; nucleotides outside the gene matches: 6. This CDR3 has 14 residues. Germline V gene lookup returns CDR1 LNHNV and CDR2 YYDKDF (reference sequence). The CDR3 sequence: CATSREATGLTQYF. The CDR3, as DNA: TGTGCCACCAGCAGAGAAGCGACAGGGCTAACCCAGTACTTC.

In its sample, this clone ranks as medium-sized. This CDR3 reads CASSPSAGGYQPQHF. Written as DNA, the CDR3 is TGTGCCAGCAGCCCTTCGGCAGGGGGCTATCAGCCCCAGCATTTT. The chain couples TRBV27 to TRBJ1-5, with 8 bases lining up with TRBD1. Trimming cost V 6 bases and J 5 bases; bases outside gene matches: 9. Per the germline V gene, CDR1 is MNHEY and CDR2 is SMNVEV (reference sequence). CDR3 length equals 15 residues.

This chain links TRBV7-6 with TRBJ2-2; 12 nucleotides align to TRBD1. The CDR3 loop spans 17 amino acids. With 2 bases clipped from V and 6 bases from J, the junction kept 7 bases outside the gene matches. Germline V gives CDR1 SGHVS, CDR2 FNYEAQ. The CDR3 protein is CASSLLGQGARAGELFF. Written as DNA, the CDR3 is TGTGCCAGCAGCTTACTGGGACAGGGGGCGCGCGCCGGGGAGCTGTTTTTT.

The rearrangement links TRBV29-1 to TRBJ2-5, with D possibly being TRBD1 (5 bases). Germline assignment: CDR1 SQVTM and CDR2 ANQGSEA. This CDR3 has 14 residues. V lost 5 bases to trimming and J lost 2 bases, with 15 bases between them. The DNA for the CDR3 is TGCAGCGTTAAGATAGCAGGGCATCAAGAGACCCAGTACTTC. Its protein is CSVKIAGHQETQYF.

V usage is TRBV28 and J usage is TRBJ1-3; the match to TRBD1 covers 9 bases. Germline V gene lookup returns CDR1 MDHEN and CDR2 SYDVKM. This CDR3 has 14 residues. The ends lost 6 bases at V and 2 bases at J; junction bases unmatched: 2. The CDR3 DNA reads as TGTGCCAGCAGGGGACAGGGCACTGGAAACACCATATATTTT. It codes for CASRGQGTGNTIYF. Supplemented by reference TRBV28 and TRBJ1-3, the full variable domain reads DVKVTQSSRYLVKRTGEKVFLECVQDMDHENMFWYRQDPGLGLRLIYFSYDVKMKEKGDIPEGYSVSREKKERFSLILESASTNQTSMYLCASRGQGTGNTIYFGEGSWLTVV.

This clone was seen more than once but under ten times. This chain connects TRBV15 to TRBJ1-3; D is ambiguous. The CDR3 runs 17 residues. The germline V gene has CDR1 LNHNV and CDR2 YYDKDF (reference sequence). V was pared by 0 bases and J by 1 base, with 13 bases between. This CDR3 reads CATSRDSVPRSGNTIYF. The CDR3 DNA follows: TGTGCCACCAGCAGAGATAGCGTGCCGAGATCTGGAAACACCATATATTTT.

The V call is TRBV7-3, the J call TRBJ2-4, with D tentatively TRBD1 (7 bases). V lost 2 bases, J lost 8 bases, and 10 bases lay in between. Per germline, CDR1 SGHTA and CDR2 FQGTGA. The CDR3 covers 13 residues. The DNA for the CDR3 is TGTGCCAGCAGCTTAGACAGGGAGGACATTCAGTACTTC. Residues: CASSLDREDIQYF. Drawing the rest from reference TRBV7-3 and TRBJ2-4, the complete variable domain is GAGVSQTPSNKVTEKGKYVELRCDPISGHTALYWYRQSLGQGPEFLIYFQGTGAADDSGLPNDRFFAVRPEGSVSTLKIQRTERGDSAVYLCASSLDREDIQYFGAGTRLSVL.

V and J are TRBV28 and TRBJ2-2; 12 bases are shared with TRBD1. With V trimmed by 4 bases and J by 9 bases, 9 bases remained unmatched. The CDR3 covers 16 residues. Germline V gene data show CDR1 as MDHEN and CDR2 as SYDVKM. The CDR3 is CASSSTGTGGGRELFF. The CDR3 coding sequence is TGTGCCAGCAGTTCCACCGGGACAGGGGGCGGGAGGGAGCTGTTTTTT. The variable domain in full, with the rest retrieved from reference TRBV28 and TRBJ2-2, is DVKVTQSSRYLVKRTGEKVFLECVQDMDHENMFWYRQDPGLGLRLIYFSYDVKMKEKGDIPEGYSVSREKKERFSLILESASTNQTSMYLCASSSTGTGGGRELFFGEGSRLTVL.

The chain couples TRBV11-2 to TRBJ2-3; D gene uncertain. Trimming shortened V by 5 bases and J by 4 bases, and 10 bases separated the two germline ends. This CDR3 contains 13 residues. Germline V CDR1 and CDR2: SGHAT, FQNNGV. The CDR3 DNA reads as TGTGCCAGCAGCCTCCGAAGCCCAGATACGCAGTATTTT. Its translation is CASSLRSPDTQYF. The full variable domain, completed using reference TRBV11-2 and TRBJ2-3, is EAGVAQSPRYKIIEKRQSVAFWCNPISGHATLYWYQQILGQGPKLLIQFQNNGVVDDSQLPKDRFSAERLKGVDSTLKIQPAKLEDSAVYLCASSLRSPDTQYFGPGTRLTVL.

This chain connects TRBV10-2 to TRBJ1-2; D might be TRBD1 (5 bases). Trimming took 4 bases from V and 1 from J, leaving 7 bases between them. CDR1 is WSHSY, CDR2 SAAADI, per germline. The CDR3 runs to 13 residues. The CDR3 DNA follows: TGCGCCAGCAGTGGACAGATTAACTATGGCTACACCTTC. The encoded protein is CASSGQINYGYTF.

The gene calls are TRBV5-4 and TRBJ2-7; 8 bases agree with TRBD2. Germline trimming cut 7 bases from V and 3 bases from J; bases unmatched to any gene: 15. In germline, CDR1 is SGHNT, CDR2 YYREEE (reference sequence). CDR3 size: 16 residues. DNA of the CDR3: TGTGCCAGCTTGGAGGGACGGGGGGGGCCCCACTACGAGCAGTACTTC. As protein: CASLEGRGGPHYEQYF.

The chain carries TRBV2 and TRBJ2-7; TRBD1 matches 10 bases. The germline CDR1 and CDR2 sequences are SNHLY and FYNNEI. The CDR3 loop spans 13 amino acids. The trim removed 8 bases at V and 2 bases at J, leaving 3 bases unmatched. CDR3: CASVGTGAYEQYF. CDR3 nucleotide sequence: TGTGCCAGCGTCGGGACAGGGGCCTACGAGCAGTACTTC.

This sequence joins TRBV19 and TRBJ2-7; 7 bases are shared with TRBD2. Germline V CDR1 and CDR2: LNHDA, SQIVND (reference sequence). Trimming took 3 bases from V and 3 from J; bases not matched to a gene: 5. This CDR3 has 14 residues. CDR3 region: CASSIGAGLYEQYF. CDR3 DNA sequence: TGTGCCAGTAGTATTGGAGCGGGGCTCTACGAGCAGTACTTC.

This clone has only one observation. The rearrangement links TRBV12-3 or TRBV12-4 to TRBJ1-1; D possibly corresponds to TRBD1 (5 bases). Trimming removed 2 bases from V and 6 bases from J, with 10 bases in between. CDR3 length equals 13 residues. CDR3 amino acids: CASSLKGRSEAFF. The CDR3, as DNA: TGTGCCAGCAGTTTAAAGGGGCGGTCTGAAGCTTTCTTT.

The chain recombines TRBV19 with TRBJ1-3; a possible D gene is TRBD1 (6 bases). The CDR3 covers 16 residues. Germline V gene lookup returns CDR1 LNHDA and CDR2 SQIVND (reference sequence). V lost 6 bases and J lost 0, with 15 bases in between. The CDR3 DNA reads as TGTGCCAGTAGCTCAATGACAGGCGACTCTGGAAACACCATATATTTT. It translates to CASSSMTGDSGNTIYF.

In the case of this clone: Other DNA sequences within the sample encode an identical CDR3. This chain joins TRBV28 and TRBJ1-5, with 8 nucleotides matching TRBD1. The V and J ends lost 5 bases and 4 bases, in that order; junction bases with no gene match: 1. The germline gives CDR1 MDHEN, CDR2 SYDVKM. This CDR3 has 13 residues. The CDR3 loop is CASSTGGNQPQHF. CDR3 nucleotide sequence: TGTGCCAGCAGTACAGGGGGTAATCAGCCCCAGCATTTT.